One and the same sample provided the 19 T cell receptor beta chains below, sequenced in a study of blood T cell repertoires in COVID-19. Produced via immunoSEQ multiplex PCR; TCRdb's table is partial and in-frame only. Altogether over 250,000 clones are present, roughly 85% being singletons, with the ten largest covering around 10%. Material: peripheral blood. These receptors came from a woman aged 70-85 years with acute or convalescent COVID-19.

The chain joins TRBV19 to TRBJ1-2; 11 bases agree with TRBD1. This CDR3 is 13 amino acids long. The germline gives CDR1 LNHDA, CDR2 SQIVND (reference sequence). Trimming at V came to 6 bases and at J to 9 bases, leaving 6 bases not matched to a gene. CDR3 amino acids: CASRGDRGSSYTF. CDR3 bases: TGTGCCAGTAGGGGGGACAGGGGGAGCAGCTACACCTTC.

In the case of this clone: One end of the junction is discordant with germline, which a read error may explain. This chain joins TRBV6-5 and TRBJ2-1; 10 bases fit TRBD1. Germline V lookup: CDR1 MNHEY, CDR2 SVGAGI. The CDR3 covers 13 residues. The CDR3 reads CATAEYPGTGALF. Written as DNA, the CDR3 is TGTGCCACCGCCGAGTATCCCGGGACAGGGGCCCTCTTC.

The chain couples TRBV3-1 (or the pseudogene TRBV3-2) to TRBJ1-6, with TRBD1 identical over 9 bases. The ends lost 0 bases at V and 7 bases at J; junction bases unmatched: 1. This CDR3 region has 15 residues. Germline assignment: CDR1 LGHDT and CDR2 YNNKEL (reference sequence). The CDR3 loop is CASSQEGTGNSPLHF. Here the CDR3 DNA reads TGTGCCAGCAGCCAAGAGGGGACAGGGAATTCACCCCTCCACTTT.

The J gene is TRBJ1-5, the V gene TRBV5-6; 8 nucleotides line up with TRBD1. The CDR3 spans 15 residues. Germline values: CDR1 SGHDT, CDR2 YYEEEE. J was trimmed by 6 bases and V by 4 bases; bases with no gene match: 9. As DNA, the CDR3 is TGTGCCAGCAGCGTATACGCAGGGGGCACTCAGCCCCAGCATTTT. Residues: CASSVYAGGTQPQHF.

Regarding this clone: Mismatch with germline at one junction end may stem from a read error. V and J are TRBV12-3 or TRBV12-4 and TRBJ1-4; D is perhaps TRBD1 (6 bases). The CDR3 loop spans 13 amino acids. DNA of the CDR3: TGTGCCAGCAGTTTAAGTTTGGGGGCCCCGCCAATTTTT. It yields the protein CASSLSLGAPPIF.

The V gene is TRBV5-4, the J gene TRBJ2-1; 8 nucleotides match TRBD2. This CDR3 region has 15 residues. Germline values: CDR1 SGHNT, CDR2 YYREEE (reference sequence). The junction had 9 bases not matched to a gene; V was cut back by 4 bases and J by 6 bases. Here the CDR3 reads CASSRGGLSSNEQFF. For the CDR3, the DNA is TGTGCCAGCAGCCGCGGGGGGTTATCCAGCAATGAGCAGTTCTTC.

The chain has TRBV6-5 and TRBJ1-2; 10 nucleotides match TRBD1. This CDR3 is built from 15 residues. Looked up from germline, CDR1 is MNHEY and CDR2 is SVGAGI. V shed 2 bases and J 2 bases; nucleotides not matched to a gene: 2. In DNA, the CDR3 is TGTGCCAGCAGTTACGCGGGACAGGGGAACTATGGCTACACCTTC. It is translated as CASSYAGQGNYGYTF.

CDR3 DNA: TGTGCCACGACAGTGAACACTGAAGCTTTCTTT. Translation: CATTVNTEAFF. This chain connects TRBV2 to TRBJ1-1; perhaps TRBD1 as D (5 bases). V dropped 10 bases and J dropped 0 bases, with 6 bases sitting between them. CDR3 length: 11 amino acids. Germline CDR1 SNHLY, CDR2 FYNNEI.

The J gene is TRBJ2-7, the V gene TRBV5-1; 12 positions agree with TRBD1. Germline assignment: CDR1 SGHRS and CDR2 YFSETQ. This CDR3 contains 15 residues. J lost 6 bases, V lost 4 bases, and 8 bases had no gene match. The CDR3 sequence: CASSPSGTGGFEQYF. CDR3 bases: TGCGCCAGCAGCCCATCCGGGACAGGGGGCTTCGAGCAGTACTTC.

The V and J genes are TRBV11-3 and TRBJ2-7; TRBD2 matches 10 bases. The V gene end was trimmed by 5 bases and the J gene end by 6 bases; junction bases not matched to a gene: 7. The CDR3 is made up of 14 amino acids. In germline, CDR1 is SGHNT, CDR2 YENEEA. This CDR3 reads CASSLSGGLGEQYF. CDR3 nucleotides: TGTGCCAGCAGCCTTAGCGGGGGGCTCGGCGAGCAGTACTTC.

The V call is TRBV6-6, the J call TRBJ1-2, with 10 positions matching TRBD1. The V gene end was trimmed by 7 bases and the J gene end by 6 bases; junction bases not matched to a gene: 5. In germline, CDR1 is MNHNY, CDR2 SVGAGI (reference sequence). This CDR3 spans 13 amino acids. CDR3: CASMLGTGDGYTF. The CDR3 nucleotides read TGTGCCAGCATGCTCGGGACAGGGGATGGCTACACCTTC.

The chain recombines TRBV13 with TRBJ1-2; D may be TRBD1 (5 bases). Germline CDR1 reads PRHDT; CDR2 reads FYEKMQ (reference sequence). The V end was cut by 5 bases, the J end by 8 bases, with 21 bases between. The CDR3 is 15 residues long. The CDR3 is CASSAGTAEHRGYTF. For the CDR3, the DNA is TGTGCCAGCAGCGCGGGGACTGCGGAACACCGGGGCTACACCTTC.

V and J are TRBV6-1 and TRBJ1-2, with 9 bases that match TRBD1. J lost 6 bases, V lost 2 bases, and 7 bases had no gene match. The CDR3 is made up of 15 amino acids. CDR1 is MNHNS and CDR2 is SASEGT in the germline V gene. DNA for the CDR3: TGTGCCAGCAGTGAATCGGGACAGGGAAGAGATGGCTACACCTTC. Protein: CASSESGQGRDGYTF.

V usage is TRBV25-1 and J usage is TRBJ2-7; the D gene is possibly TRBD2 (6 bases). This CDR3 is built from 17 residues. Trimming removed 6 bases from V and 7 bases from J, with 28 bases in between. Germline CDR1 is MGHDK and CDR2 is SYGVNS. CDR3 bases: TGTGCCAGCAGCCCAGGGTGGCGGTGGACTACTGTGGCAGAGCAGTACTTC. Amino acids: CASSPGWRWTTVAEQYF.

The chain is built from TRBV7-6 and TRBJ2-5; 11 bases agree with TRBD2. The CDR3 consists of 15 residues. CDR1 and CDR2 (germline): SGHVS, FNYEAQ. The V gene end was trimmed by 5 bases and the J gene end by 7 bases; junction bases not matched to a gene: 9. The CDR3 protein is CASSTGTSGEGTQYF. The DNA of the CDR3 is TGTGCCAGCAGCACCGGGACTAGCGGTGAAGGGACCCAGTACTTC.

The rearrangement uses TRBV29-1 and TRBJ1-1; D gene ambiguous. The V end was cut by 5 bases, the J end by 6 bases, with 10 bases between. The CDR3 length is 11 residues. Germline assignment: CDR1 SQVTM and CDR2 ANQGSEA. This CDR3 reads CSVWTRPEAFF. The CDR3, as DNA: TGCAGCGTTTGGACTCGCCCTGAAGCTTTCTTT.

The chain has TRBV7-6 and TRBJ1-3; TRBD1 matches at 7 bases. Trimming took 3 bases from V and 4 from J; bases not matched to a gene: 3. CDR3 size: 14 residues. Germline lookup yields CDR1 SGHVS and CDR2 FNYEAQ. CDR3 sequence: CASSLTGSGNTIYF. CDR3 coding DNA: TGTGCCAGCAGCTTGACAGGGTCCGGAAACACCATATATTTT.

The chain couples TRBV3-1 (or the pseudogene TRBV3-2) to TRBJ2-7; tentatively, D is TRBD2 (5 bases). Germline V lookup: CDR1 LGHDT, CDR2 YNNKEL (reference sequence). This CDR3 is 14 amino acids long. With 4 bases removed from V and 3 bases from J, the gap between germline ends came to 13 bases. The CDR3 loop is CASSRGLGGYEQYF. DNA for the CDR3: TGTGCCAGCAGCCGAGGTTTAGGAGGCTACGAGCAGTACTTC.

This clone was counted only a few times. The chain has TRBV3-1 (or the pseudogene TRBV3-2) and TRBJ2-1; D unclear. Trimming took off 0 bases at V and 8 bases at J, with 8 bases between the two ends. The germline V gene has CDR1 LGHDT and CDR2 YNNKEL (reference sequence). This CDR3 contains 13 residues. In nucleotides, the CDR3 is TGTGCCAGCAGCCAAGAATCTCCCCATGAGCAGTTCTTC. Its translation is CASSQESPHEQFF.